This TCR beta chain was sequenced during a study of identical twins. Template switching, a step in the protocol, added a universal primer site, and cDNA carried unique molecular identifiers. TCRdb re-analysed the 5' RACE reads in MiXCR, keeping a single row per CDR3 protein. The data hold hundreds of thousands of distinct CDR3 sequences, with roughly 8% observed a single time. Study results and limitations: Excess low generation probability was seen in twin-shared out-of-frame alpha sequences. Twin pairs had excess sharing that was weaker in beta out-of-frame sequences.

Concerning this clonotype itself: Antigen: not known.

The germline CDR1 and CDR2 sequences are MNHEY and SMNVEV (reference sequence). CDR3 length equals 16 residues. V lost 0 bases to trimming and J lost 4 bases; unmatched junction nucleotides: 6. This same sample was also taken into another study, of yellow fever vaccine responses in identical twins.

This sequence joins TRBV27 and TRBJ1-2; 9 bases are a match to TRBD1. The TCR sequence derives from a woman aged 18-30 years in good health. The specimen was PBMCs. The CDR3 here is CASSLSFTGGSYGYTF. The CDR3 region has the DNA TGTGCCAGCAGTTTATCCTTCACAGGGGGCTCCTATGGCTACACCTTC.